These 16 T cell receptor beta chains originate from one sample sequenced in a study of blood T cell repertoires in COVID-19. TCRdb's table, derived via immunoSEQ multiplex PCR, lists solely in-frame clones and lacks some. The sample gives some 35,000 clones, about 85% of which show up once; approximately 19% is in the top ten. What was sequenced was peripheral blood. These receptors came from a man between 65 and 79 years old with acute or convalescent COVID-19.

This clone was detected a few times. The V and J genes are TRBV7-2 and TRBJ2-5; D is undetermined. V lost 1 base to trimming and J lost 7 bases, with 13 bases between them. Germline CDR1 reads SGHTA; CDR2 reads FQGNSA. The CDR3 is 14 amino acids. CDR3 sequence: CASSLVFPGGTQYF. As DNA, the CDR3 is TGTGCCAGCAGCTTAGTGTTCCCCGGCGGGACCCAGTACTTC.

This rearrangement joins TRBV4-2 to TRBJ2-2; 8 nucleotides agree with TRBD2. The CDR3 has 15 amino acids. V lost 7 bases, J lost 0 bases, and 4 bases stayed unmatched. Germline assignment: CDR1 LGHNA and CDR2 YNFKEQ. CDR3 nucleotides: TGTGCCAGCACTCAGCGGGGGCCGAACACCGGGGAGCTGTTTTTT. Translated, it gives CASTQRGPNTGELFF.

The V and J genes are TRBV11-3 and TRBJ2-1, with D possibly TRBD2 on 7 matching bases. The CDR3 is 15 residues long. Trimming removed 5 bases from V and 9 bases from J, with 20 bases in between. Germline V CDR1 and CDR2: SGHNT, YENEEA. DNA of the CDR3: TGTGCCAGCAGCCAAGTGGGGGGGGCTTATCGTGAGCAGTTCTTC. Its protein is CASSQVGGAYREQFF.

CDR3 bases: TGTGCCAGCTTGCTGACTAGCGCCTACACAGATACGCAGTATTTT. It codes for CASLLTSAYTDTQYF. The rearrangement joins TRBV6-5 to TRBJ2-3; 8 nucleotides match TRBD2. Germline CDR1 and CDR2: MNHEY and SVGAGI. V dropped 8 bases and J dropped 2; count of bases not matched to a gene: 9. The CDR3 extends over 15 amino acids.

The V call is TRBV6-4, the J call TRBJ1-1; 7 nucleotides match TRBD1. Germline V gene lookup returns CDR1 MRHNA and CDR2 SNTAGT. The CDR3 contains 14 residues. The J segment lost 4 bases and the V segment lost 6 bases, leaving 8 bases of the junction unmatched. The CDR3 loop is CASSLEEGATEAFF. The CDR3 DNA is TGTGCCAGCAGCTTGGAGGAGGGGGCCACTGAAGCTTTCTTT.

The chain carries TRBV9 and TRBJ2-2, with a tentative D call TRBD1 (6 bases). CDR1 and CDR2 (germline): SGDLS, YYNGEE. This CDR3 has 16 amino acids. The V end lost 0 bases, the J end lost 2 bases, and 11 bases lay between the germline ends. The CDR3: CASSVAVRGNTGELFF. In DNA form, the CDR3 reads TGTGCCAGCAGCGTAGCAGTCAGGGGTAACACCGGGGAGCTGTTTTTT.

J is TRBJ2-1 and V is TRBV11-3; 7 bases agree with TRBD1. V was pared by 4 bases and J by 7 bases, with 4 bases of the junction left unmatched. The CDR3 has 13 residues. CDR1 and CDR2 (germline): SGHNT, YENEEA. The CDR3 sequence: CASSSGTANEQFF. CDR3 DNA: TGTGCCAGCAGCTCCGGGACAGCAAATGAGCAGTTCTTC.

The chain has TRBV6-2 or TRBV6-3 and TRBJ1-3; 8 nucleotides align to TRBD1. Losses at the gene ends were 5 bases for V and 15 bases for J; bases not matched to a gene: 15. In germline, CDR1 is MNHEY, CDR2 SVGEGT. The CDR3 runs 14 residues. In nucleotides, the CDR3 is TGTGCCAGCAGTCCCACCGGGACAGGATCCTACCCATATTTT. Protein product: CASSPTGTGSYPYF.

This chain links TRBV12-3 or TRBV12-4 with TRBJ2-7; 7 positions match TRBD1. The CDR3 loop spans 13 amino acids. The V and J ends lost 4 bases and 5 bases, in that order; junction bases with no gene match: 5. For the CDR3, the DNA is TGTGCCAGCAGTTCTTTACAGGGGAACGAGCAGTACTTC. Its protein is CASSSLQGNEQYF.

This chain connects TRBV19 to TRBJ2-5; the D gene is possibly TRBD2 (5 bases). Trimming shortened V by 5 bases and J by 6 bases, and 16 bases separated the two germline ends. Germline values: CDR1 LNHDA, CDR2 SQIVND (reference sequence). This CDR3 comprises 14 residues. The CDR3 reads CASSSGSRGKTQYF. As DNA, the CDR3 is TGTGCCAGTAGTTCCGGGTCCCGAGGGAAGACCCAGTACTTC. The variable domain in full, completed from reference TRBV19 and TRBJ2-5, reads DGGITQSPKYLFRKEGQNVTLSCEQNLNHDAMYWYRQDPGQGLRLIYYSQIVNDFQKGDIAEGYSVSREKKESFPLTVTSAQKNPTAFYLCASSSGSRGKTQYFGPGTRLLVL.

The chain has TRBV5-4 and TRBJ1-2; no firm D call. CDR1 is SGHNT, CDR2 YYREEE, per germline (reference sequence). The CDR3 extends over 13 amino acids. The V end was cut by 3 bases, the J end by 4 bases, with 10 bases between. The DNA of the CDR3 is TGTGCCAGCAGCTCCGGGATTATCTATGGCTACACCTTC. It specifies CASSSGIIYGYTF.

The chain has TRBV27 and TRBJ2-1; 9 bases map to TRBD1. The ends lost 6 bases at V and 9 bases at J; junction bases unmatched: 9. Germline V gives CDR1 MNHEY, CDR2 SMNVEV (reference sequence). This CDR3 contains 14 residues. CDR3 nucleotide sequence: TGTGCCAGCAGCCCGGGACAGGGTCTTACTGAGCAGTTCTTC. Its translation is CASSPGQGLTEQFF.

This rearrangement joins TRBV11-2 to TRBJ1-1; D perhaps matches TRBD1 (5 bases). With 2 bases removed from V and 2 bases from J, the gap between germline ends came to 12 bases. The CDR3 runs 15 residues. Germline V lookup: CDR1 SGHAT, CDR2 FQNNGV. The CDR3 DNA sequence: TGTGCCAGCAGCTTATGGTCGGGGGGAAACACTGAAGCTTTCTTT. Translation gives CASSLWSGGNTEAFF. The complete variable domain, with remaining parts taken from reference TRBV11-2 and TRBJ1-1, reads EAGVAQSPRYKIIEKRQSVAFWCNPISGHATLYWYQQILGQGPKLLIQFQNNGVVDDSQLPKDRFSAERLKGVDSTLKIQPAKLEDSAVYLCASSLWSGGNTEAFFGQGTRLTVV.

The V call is TRBV3-1 (or the pseudogene TRBV3-2), the J call TRBJ2-3; tentative D call: TRBD2 (6 bases). Germline V gene sequence: CDR1 LGHDT, CDR2 YNNKEL (reference sequence). The ends were cut back, 5 bases at V and 1 base at J, with 19 bases in the middle. The CDR3 length is 17 residues. The CDR3 DNA sequence: TGTGCCAGCAGCACCGGAGGGAGCGGGCTCGGCACAGATACGCAGTATTTT. Residues: CASSTGGSGLGTDTQYF.

The gene calls are TRBV28 and TRBJ2-1; the D is unclear. The V end lost 8 bases, the J end lost 10 bases, and 12 bases lay between the germline ends. CDR3 length equals 11 residues. The germline V gene encodes CDR1 MDHEN and CDR2 SYDVKM. The CDR3 here is CASQVNLEQFF. In DNA form, the CDR3 reads TGTGCCAGCCAGGTTAATTTAGAGCAGTTCTTC.

The chain couples TRBV11-3 to TRBJ2-1, with D possibly being TRBD1 (6 bases). The CDR3 length is 13 residues. Deletions cut 3 bases from V and 10 bases from J, with 13 bases between. In germline, CDR1 is SGHNT, CDR2 YENEEA. CDR3 coding DNA: TGTGCCAGCAGCTTTTTTACAGGGTACGAGCAGTTCTTC. Protein sequence: CASSFFTGYEQFF. Looking up the rest from reference TRBV11-3 and TRBJ2-1 gives the full variable domain: EAGVVQSPRYKIIEKKQPVAFWCNPISGHNTLYWYLQNLGQGPELLIRYENEEAVDDSQLPKDRFSAERLKGVDSTLKIQPAELGDSAVYLCASSFFTGYEQFFGPGTRLTVL.